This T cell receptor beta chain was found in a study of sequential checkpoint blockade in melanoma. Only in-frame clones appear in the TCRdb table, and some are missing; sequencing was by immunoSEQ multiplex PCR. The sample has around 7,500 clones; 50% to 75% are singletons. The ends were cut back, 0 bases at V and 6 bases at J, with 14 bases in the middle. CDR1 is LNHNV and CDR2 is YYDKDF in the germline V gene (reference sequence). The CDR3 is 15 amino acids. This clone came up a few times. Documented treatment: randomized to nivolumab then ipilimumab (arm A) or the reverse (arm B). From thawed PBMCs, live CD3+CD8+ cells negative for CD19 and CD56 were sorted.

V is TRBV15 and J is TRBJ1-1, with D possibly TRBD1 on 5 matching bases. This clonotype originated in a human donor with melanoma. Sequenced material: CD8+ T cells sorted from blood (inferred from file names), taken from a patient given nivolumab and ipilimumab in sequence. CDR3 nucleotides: TGTGCCACCAGCAGAGAACGCTGGGGGGTCGCTGAAGCTTTCTTT. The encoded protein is CATSRERWGVAEAFF.